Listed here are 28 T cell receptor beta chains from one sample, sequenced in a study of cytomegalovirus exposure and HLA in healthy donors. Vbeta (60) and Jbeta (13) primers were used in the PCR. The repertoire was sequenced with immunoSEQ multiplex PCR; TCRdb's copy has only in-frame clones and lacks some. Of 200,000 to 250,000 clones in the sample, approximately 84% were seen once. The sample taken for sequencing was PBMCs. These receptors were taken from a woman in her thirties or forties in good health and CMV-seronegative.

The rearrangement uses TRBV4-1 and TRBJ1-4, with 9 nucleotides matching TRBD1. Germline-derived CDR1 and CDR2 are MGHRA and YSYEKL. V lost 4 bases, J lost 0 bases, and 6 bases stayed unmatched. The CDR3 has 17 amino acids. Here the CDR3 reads CASSLGQGKATNEKLFF. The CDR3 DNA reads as TGCGCCAGCAGCCTGGGACAGGGCAAGGCAACTAATGAAAAACTGTTTTTT.

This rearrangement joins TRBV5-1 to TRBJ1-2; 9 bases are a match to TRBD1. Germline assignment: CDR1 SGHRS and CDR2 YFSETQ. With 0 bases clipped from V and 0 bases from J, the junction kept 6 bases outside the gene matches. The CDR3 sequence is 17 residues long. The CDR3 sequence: CASSLGWGQGANYGYTF. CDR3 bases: TGCGCCAGCAGCTTGGGGTGGGGACAGGGAGCTAACTATGGCTACACCTTC.

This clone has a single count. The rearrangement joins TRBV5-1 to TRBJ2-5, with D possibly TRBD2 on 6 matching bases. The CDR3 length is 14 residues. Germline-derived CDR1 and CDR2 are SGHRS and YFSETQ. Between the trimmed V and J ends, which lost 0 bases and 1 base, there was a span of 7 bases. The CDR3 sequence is CASSLAGGQETQYF. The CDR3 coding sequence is TGCGCCAGCAGCTTGGCCGGGGGCCAAGAGACCCAGTACTTC.

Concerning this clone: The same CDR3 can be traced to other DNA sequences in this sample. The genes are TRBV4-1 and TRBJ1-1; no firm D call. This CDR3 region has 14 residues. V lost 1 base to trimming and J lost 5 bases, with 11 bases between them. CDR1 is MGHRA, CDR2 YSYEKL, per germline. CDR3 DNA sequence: TGCGCCAGCAGCCAAGCCGACGCGGGGACTGAAGCTTTCTTT. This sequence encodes CASSQADAGTEAFF.

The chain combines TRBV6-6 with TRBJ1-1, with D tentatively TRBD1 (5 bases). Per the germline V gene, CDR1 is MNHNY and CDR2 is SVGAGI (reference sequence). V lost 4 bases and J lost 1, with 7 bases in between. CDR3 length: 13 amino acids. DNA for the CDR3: TGTGCCAGCAGTTCTCAGGGGAACACTGAAGCTTTCTTT. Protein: CASSSQGNTEAFF.

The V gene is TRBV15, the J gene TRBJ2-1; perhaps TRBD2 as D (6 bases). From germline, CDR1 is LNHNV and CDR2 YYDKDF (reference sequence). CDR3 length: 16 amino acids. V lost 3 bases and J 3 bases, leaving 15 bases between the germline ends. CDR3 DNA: TGTGCCACCAGCAGGGGGCGCGGGGTGAACTACAATGAGCAGTTCTTC. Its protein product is CATSRGRGVNYNEQFF.

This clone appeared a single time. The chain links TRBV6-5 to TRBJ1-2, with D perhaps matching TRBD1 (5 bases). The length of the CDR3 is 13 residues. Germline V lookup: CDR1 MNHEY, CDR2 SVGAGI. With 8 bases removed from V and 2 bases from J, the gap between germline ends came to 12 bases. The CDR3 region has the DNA TGTGCCAGCGCACGTGGGGGGAACTATGGCTACACCTTC. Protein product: CASARGGNYGYTF.

The CDR3 sequence is CASRYRGGGFYSNQPQHF. The CDR3 DNA reads TGTGCCAGCAGGTACAGGGGGGGAGGGTTCTATAGCAATCAGCCCCAGCATTTT. The chain carries TRBV6-4 and TRBJ1-5; TRBD1 agrees at 8 bases. The junction had 13 bases not matched to a gene; V was cut back by 6 bases and J by 0 bases. This CDR3 has 18 residues. The germline gives CDR1 MRHNA, CDR2 SNTAGT.

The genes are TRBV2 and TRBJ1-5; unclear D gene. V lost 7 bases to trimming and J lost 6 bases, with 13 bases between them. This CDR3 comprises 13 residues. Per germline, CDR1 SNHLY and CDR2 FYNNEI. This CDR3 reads CASTFEGFQPQHF. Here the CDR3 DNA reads TGTGCCAGCACGTTTGAGGGCTTTCAGCCCCAGCATTTT.

The CDR3 loop is CASSKAGENTGELFF. CDR3 bases: TGTGCCAGCAGCAAAGCGGGGGAGAACACCGGGGAGCTGTTTTTT. The chain links TRBV28 to TRBJ2-2, with 8 bases matching TRBD2. Germline CDR1 reads MDHEN; CDR2 reads SYDVKM. V lost 6 bases to trimming and J lost 1 base; unmatched junction nucleotides: 4. The CDR3 sequence is 15 residues long.

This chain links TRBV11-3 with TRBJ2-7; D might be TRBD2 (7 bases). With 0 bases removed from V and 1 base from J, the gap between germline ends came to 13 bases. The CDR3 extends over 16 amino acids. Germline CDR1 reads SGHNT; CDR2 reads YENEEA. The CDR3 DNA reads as TGTGCCAGCAGCTTAGATCTGGCGGGGGCATCCTACGAGCAGTACTTC. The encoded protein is CASSLDLAGASYEQYF.

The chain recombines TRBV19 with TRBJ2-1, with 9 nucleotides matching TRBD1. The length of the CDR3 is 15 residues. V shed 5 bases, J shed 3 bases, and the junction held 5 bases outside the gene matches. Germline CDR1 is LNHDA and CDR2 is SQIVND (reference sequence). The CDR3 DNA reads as TGTGCCAGTAGTTTTGGGACAGGGCACTACAATGAGCAGTTCTTC. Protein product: CASSFGTGHYNEQFF.

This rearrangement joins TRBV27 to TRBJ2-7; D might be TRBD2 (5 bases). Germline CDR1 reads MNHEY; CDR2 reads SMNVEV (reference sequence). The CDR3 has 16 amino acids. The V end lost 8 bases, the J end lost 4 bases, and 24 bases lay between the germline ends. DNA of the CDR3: TGTGCCAGCCGAAAGGGAGACACCGGATACTTTTACGAGCAGTACTTC. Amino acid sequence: CASRKGDTGYFYEQYF.

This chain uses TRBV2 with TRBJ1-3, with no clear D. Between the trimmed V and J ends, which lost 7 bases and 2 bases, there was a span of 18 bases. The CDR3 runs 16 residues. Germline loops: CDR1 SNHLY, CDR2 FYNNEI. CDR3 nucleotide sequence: TGTGCCAGCAAGAAGGAGCCCTCACCGACTGGAAACACCATATATTTT. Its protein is CASKKEPSPTGNTIYF.

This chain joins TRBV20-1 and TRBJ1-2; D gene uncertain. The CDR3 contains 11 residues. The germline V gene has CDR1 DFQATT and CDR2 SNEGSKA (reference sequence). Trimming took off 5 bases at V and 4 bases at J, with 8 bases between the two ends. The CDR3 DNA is TGCAGTGCTTCCCACAGCTATGGCTACACCTTC. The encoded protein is CSASHSYGYTF.

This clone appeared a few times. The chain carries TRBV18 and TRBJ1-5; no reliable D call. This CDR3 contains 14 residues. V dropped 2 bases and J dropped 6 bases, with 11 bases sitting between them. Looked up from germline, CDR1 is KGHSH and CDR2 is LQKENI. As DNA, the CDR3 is TGTGCCAGCTCACCATTCCCAGCAGGTCAGCCCCAGCATTTT. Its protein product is CASSPFPAGQPQHF.

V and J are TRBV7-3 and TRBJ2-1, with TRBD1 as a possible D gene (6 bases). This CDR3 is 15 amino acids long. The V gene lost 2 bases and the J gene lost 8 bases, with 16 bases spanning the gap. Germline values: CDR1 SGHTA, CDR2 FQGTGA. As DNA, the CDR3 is TGTGCCAGCAGCTTACTGGGACATCCATCGGATGAGCAGTTCTTC. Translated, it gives CASSLLGHPSDEQFF. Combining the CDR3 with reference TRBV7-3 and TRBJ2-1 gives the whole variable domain GAGVSQTPSNKVTEKGKYVELRCDPISGHTALYWYRQSLGQGPEFLIYFQGTGAADDSGLPNDRFFAVRPEGSVSTLKIQRTERGDSAVYLCASSLLGHPSDEQFFGPGTRLTVL.

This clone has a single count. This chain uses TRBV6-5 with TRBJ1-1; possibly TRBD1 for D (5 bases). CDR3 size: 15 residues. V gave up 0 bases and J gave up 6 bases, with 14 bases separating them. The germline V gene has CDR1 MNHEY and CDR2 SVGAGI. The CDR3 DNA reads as TGTGCCAGCAGTTACTCTATGATCGGGGGGGCTGAAGCTTTCTTT. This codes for CASSYSMIGGAEAFF.

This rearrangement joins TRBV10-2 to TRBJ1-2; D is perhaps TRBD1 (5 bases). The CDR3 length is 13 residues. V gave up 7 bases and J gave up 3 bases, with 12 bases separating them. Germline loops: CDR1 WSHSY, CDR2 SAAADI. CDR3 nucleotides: TGCGCCAGCAAGGATCCAGGGCACTATGGCTACACCTTC. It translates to CASKDPGHYGYTF.

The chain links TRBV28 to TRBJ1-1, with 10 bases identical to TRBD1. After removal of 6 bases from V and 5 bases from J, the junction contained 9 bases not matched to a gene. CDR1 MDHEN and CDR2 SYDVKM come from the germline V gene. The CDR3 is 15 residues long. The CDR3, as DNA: TGTGCCAGCAGCCCATCTTGGGACAGGGGTACTGAAGCTTTCTTT. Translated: CASSPSWDRGTEAFF. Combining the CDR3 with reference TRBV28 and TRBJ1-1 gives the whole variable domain DVKVTQSSRYLVKRTGEKVFLECVQDMDHENMFWYRQDPGLGLRLIYFSYDVKMKEKGDIPEGYSVSREKKERFSLILESASTNQTSMYLCASSPSWDRGTEAFFGQGTRLTVV.

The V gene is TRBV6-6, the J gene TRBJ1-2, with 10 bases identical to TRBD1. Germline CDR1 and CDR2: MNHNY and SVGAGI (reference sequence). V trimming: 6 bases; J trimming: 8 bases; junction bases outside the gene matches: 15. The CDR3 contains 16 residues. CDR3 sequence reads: CASSWDRGRAGGGYTF. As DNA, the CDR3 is TGTGCCAGCAGCTGGGACAGGGGCCGGGCAGGGGGGGGCTACACCTTC.

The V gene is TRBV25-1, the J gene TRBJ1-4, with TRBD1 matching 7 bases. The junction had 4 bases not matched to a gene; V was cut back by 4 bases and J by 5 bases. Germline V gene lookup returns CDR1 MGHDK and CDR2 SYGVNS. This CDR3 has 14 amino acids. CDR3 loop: CASSAGQENEKLFF. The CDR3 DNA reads TGTGCCAGCAGTGCCGGACAGGAGAATGAAAAACTGTTTTTT.

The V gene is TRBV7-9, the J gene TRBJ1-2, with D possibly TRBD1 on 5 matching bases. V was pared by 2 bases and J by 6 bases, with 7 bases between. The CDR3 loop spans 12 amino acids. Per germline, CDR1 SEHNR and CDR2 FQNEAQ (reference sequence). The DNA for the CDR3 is TGTGCCAGCAGCTTAAGACAGAATGGCTACACCTTC. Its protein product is CASSLRQNGYTF. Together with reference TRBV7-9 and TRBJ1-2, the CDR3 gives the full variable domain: DTGVSQNPRHKITKRGQNVTFRCDPISEHNRLYWYRQTLGQGPEFLTYFQNEAQLEKSRLLSDRFSAERPKGSFSTLEIQRTEQGDSAMYLCASSLRQNGYTFGSGTRLTVV.

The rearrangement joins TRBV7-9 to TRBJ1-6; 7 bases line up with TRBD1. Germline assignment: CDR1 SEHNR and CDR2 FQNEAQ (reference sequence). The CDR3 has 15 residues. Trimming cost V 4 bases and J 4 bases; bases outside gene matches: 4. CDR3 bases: TGTGCCAGCAGCTCCATGACAGGGTATAATTCACCCCTCCACTTT. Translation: CASSSMTGYNSPLHF.

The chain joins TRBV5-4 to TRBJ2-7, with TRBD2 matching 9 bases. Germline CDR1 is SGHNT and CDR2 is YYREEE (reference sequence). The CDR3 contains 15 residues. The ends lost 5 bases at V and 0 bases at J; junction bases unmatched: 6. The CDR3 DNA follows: TGTGCCAGCAGGCGGAGCGGGGGGCTCTCCTACGAGCAGTACTTC. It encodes CASRRSGGLSYEQYF.

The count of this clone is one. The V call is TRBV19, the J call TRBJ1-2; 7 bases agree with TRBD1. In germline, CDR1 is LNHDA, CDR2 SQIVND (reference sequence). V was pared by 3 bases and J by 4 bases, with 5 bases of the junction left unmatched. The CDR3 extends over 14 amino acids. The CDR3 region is CASSMGQPFYGYTF. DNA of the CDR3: TGTGCCAGTAGTATGGGACAGCCTTTCTATGGCTACACCTTC.

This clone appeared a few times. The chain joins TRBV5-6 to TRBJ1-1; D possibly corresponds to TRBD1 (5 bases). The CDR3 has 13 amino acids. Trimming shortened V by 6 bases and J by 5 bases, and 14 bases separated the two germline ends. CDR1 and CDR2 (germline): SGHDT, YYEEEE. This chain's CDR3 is CASIPARGTEAFF. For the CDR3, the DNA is TGTGCCAGCATACCGGCCCGGGGGACTGAAGCTTTCTTT.

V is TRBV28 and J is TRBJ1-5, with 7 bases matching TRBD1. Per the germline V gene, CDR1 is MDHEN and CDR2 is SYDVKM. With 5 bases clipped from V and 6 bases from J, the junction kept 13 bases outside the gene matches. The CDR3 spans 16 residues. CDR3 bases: TGTGCCAGCAGTCCCCCCCATGGTACAGGGGCTCAGCCCCAGCATTTT. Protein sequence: CASSPPHGTGAQPQHF.